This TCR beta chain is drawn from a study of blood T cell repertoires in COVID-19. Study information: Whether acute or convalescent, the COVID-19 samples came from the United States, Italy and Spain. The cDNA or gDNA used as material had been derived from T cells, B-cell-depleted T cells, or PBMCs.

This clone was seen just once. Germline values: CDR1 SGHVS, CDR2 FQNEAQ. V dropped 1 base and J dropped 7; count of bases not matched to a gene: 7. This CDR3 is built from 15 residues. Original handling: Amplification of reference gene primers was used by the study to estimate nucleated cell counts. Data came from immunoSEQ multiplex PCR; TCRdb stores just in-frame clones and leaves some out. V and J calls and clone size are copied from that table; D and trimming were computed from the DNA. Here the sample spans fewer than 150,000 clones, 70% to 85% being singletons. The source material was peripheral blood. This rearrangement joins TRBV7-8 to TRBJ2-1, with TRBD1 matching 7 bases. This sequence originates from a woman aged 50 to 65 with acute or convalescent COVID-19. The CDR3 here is CASSLGDSRTNEQFF. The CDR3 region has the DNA TGTGCCAGCAGCTTAGGGGACAGCCGGACGAATGAGCAGTTCTTC.